The 10 T cell receptor beta chains presented below share a single source sample, sequenced in a study of T cells in Graves' hyperthyroidism and ophthalmopathy. Template material for amplifying TCR beta CDR3 regions consisted of RNA transcripts. HTBI primers were employed in a first-round RT-PCR of the TCR CDR3. TCRdb fed the multiplex PCR reads into MiXCR, producing one record per CDR3 protein. The sample has under 250,000 distinct CDR3 sequences, over 15% seen once. Sample: blood. The source is a man aged 45-65 years with Graves' hyperthyroidism.

This clonotype was counted a few times. Compared with germline, one end of the junction differs, possibly owing to a read error. The chain recombines TRBV11-3 with TRBJ1-6, with unresolved D. This CDR3 has 13 amino acids. In germline, CDR1 is SGHNT, CDR2 YENEEA. The CDR3 protein is CASNLGNNSPLHF. Here the CDR3 DNA reads TGTGCCAGCAACTTAGGGAACAATTCACCCCTCCACTTT.

This clonotype was detected ten times or more. The V and J genes are TRBV11-1 and TRBJ2-1, with 9 bases fitting TRBD2. Germline V gene sequence: CDR1 SGHAT, CDR2 FQDESV (reference sequence). V shed 3 bases, J shed 8 bases, and the junction held 14 bases outside the gene matches. The CDR3 consists of 17 residues. The CDR3 is CASSLAFGVAGEYEQFF. CDR3 in DNA: TGTGCCAGCAGCTTGGCCTTTGGGGTAGCGGGAGAATATGAGCAGTTCTTC.

This clonotype has at least ten counts. V and J are TRBV24-1 and TRBJ2-3; weak D call: TRBD1 (6 bases). The germline V and J ends were trimmed by 1 base and 0 bases, with 10 bases remaining between them. CDR3 length: 16 residues. Germline V gene lookup returns CDR1 KGHDR and CDR2 SFDVKD. CDR3 region: CATSDFSGVSTDTQYF. DNA of the CDR3: TGTGCCACCAGTGATTTTTCAGGGGTGAGCACAGATACGCAGTATTTT.

The sample holds many counts of this clonotype. The chain carries TRBV5-1 and TRBJ2-3; 8 nucleotides agree with TRBD2. Unmatched junction bases numbered 9, after V lost 4 bases and J lost 2 bases. The CDR3 loop spans 16 amino acids. Germline V CDR1 and CDR2: SGHRS, YFSETQ. The CDR3 DNA reads as TGCGCCAGCAGCGACCTGGGCGGGAGGTTCACAGATACGCAGTATTTT. Translated, it gives CASSDLGGRFTDTQYF.

This clonotype was seen more than once but under ten times. The chain links TRBV4-3 to TRBJ1-1; D possibly corresponds to TRBD1 (6 bases). Germline lookup yields CDR1 LGHNA and CDR2 YSLEER. Trimming took off 4 bases at V and 3 bases at J, with 9 bases between the two ends. The CDR3 has 13 amino acids. CDR3 coding DNA: TGCGCCAGCAGCCTGGGACACTACACTGAAGCTTTCTTT. Protein sequence: CASSLGHYTEAFF.

The rearrangement uses TRBV6-1 and TRBJ1-2; no clear D gene. This CDR3 has 14 residues. Trimming removed 5 bases from V and 4 bases from J, with 14 bases in between. Germline V gene data show CDR1 as MNHNS and CDR2 as SASEGT. The CDR3 spells CASSSSGGLYGYTF. The CDR3 region has the DNA TGTGCCAGCAGTTCATCTGGCGGGCTCTATGGCTACACCTTC.

This clonotype was detected only a few times. The gene calls are TRBV5-6 and TRBJ1-1; no firm D call. The V gene's germline CDR1 is SGHDT and CDR2 YYEEEE. The CDR3 consists of 15 residues. V was trimmed by 5 bases and J by 0 bases, leaving 14 bases between them. CDR3 sequence reads: CASSLGPPLNTEAFF. CDR3 nucleotides: TGTGCCAGCAGTCTTGGACCGCCGTTGAACACTGAAGCTTTCTTT.

This CDR3 is CASSRQPTNEKLFF. CDR3 DNA: TGTGCCAGCAGTAGACAGCCAACTAATGAAAAACTGTTTTTT. V gene TRBV28 combines with J gene TRBJ1-4; weak D call: TRBD1 (5 bases). Germline V lookup: CDR1 MDHEN, CDR2 SYDVKM. The V and J ends lost 5 bases and 0 bases respectively, with 7 bases between them. CDR3 length: 14 residues. Based on the CDR3 plus reference TRBV28 and TRBJ1-4, the full variable domain is DVKVTQSSRYLVKRTGEKVFLECVQDMDHENMFWYRQDPGLGLRLIYFSYDVKMKEKGDIPEGYSVSREKKERFSLILESASTNQTSMYLCASSRQPTNEKLFFGSGTQLSVL.

The chain carries TRBV9 and TRBJ2-3; D might be TRBD2 (6 bases). Germline CDR1 SGDLS, CDR2 YYNGEE. CDR3 size: 16 residues. Deletions cut 2 bases from V and 2 bases from J, with 15 bases between. This chain's CDR3 is CASSVEGLDYTDTQYF. In DNA, the CDR3 is TGTGCCAGCAGCGTGGAGGGACTCGACTACACAGATACGCAGTATTTT.

This clonotype has more than one count but fewer than ten. V gene TRBV5-1 combines with J gene TRBJ2-1; 14 nucleotides align to TRBD2. V lost 5 bases and J lost 8; bases outside the gene matches: 9. Looked up from germline, CDR1 is SGHRS and CDR2 is YFSETQ. The CDR3 totals 16 residues. CDR3 DNA sequence: TGCGCCAGCAGTCCGCCGGGACTAGCGGGAGTCCATGAGCAGTTCTTC. It translates to CASSPPGLAGVHEQFF.